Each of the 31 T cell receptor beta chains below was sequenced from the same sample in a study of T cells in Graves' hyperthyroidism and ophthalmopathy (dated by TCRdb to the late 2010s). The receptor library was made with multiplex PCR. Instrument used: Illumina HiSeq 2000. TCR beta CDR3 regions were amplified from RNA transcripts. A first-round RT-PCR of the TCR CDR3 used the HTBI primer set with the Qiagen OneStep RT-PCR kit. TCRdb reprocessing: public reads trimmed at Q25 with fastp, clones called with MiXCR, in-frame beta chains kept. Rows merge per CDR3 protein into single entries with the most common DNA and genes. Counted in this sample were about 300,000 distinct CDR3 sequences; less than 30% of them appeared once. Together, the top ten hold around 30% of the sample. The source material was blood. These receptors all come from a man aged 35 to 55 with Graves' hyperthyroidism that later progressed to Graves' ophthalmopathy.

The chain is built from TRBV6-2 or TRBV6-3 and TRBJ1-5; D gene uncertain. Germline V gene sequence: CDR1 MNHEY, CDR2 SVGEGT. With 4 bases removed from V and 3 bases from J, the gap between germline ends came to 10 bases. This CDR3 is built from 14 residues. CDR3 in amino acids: CASSSPTSNQPQHF. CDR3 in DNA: TGTGCCAGCAGTTCCCCGACCTCCAATCAGCCCCAGCATTTT.

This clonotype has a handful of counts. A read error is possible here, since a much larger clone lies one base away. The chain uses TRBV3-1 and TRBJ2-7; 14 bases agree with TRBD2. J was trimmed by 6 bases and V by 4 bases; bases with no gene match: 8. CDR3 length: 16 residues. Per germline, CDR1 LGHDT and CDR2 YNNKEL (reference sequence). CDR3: CASSPMRLAGGGEQYF. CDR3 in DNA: TGTGCCAGCAGCCCGATGCGACTAGCGGGAGGGGGCGAGCAGTACTTC.

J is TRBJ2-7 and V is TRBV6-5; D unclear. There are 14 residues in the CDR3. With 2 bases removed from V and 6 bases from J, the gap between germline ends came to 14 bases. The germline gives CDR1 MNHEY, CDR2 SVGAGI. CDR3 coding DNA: TGTGCCAGCAGTTACGGCGGTGAGACCGCCGAGCAGTACTTC. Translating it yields CASSYGGETAEQYF.

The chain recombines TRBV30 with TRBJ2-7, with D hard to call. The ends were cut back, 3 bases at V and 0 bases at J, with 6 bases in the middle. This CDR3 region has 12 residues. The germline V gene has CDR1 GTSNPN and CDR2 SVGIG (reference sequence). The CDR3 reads CAWSLNSYEQYF. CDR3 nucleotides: TGTGCCTGGAGCCTTAACTCCTACGAGCAGTACTTC. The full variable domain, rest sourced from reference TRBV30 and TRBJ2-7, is SQTIHQWPATLVQPVGSPLSLECTVEGTSNPNLYWYRQAAGRGLQLLFYSVGIGQISSEVPQNLSASRPQDRQFILSSKKLLLSDSGFYLCAWSLNSYEQYFGPGTRLTVT.

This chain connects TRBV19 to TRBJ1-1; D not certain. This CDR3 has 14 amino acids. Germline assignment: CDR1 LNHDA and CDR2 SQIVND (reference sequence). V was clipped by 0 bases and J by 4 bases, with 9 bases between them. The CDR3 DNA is TGTGCCAGTAGTATAGACAACAGACCCACTGAAGCTTTCTTT. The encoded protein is CASSIDNRPTEAFF.

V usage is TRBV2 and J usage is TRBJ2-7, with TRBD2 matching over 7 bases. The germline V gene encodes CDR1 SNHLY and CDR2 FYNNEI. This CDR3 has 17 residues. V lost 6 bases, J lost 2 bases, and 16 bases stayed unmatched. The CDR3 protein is CASRTEGLQTFAYEQYF. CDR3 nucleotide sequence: TGTGCCAGCAGGACGGAGGGACTACAGACTTTCGCCTACGAGCAGTACTTC.

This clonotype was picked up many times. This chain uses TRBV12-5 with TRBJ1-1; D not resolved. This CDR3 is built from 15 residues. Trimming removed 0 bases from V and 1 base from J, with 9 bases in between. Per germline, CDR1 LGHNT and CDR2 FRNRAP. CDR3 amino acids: CASGLVHTPNTEAFF. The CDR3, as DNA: TGTGCTAGTGGTTTGGTACATACCCCGAACACTGAAGCTTTCTTT. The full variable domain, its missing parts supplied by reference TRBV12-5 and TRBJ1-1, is DARVTQTPRHKVTEMGQEVTMRCQPILGHNTVFWYRQTMMQGLELLAYFRNRAPLDDSGMPKDRFSAEMPDATLATLKIQPSEPRDSAVYFCASGLVHTPNTEAFFGQGTRLTVV.

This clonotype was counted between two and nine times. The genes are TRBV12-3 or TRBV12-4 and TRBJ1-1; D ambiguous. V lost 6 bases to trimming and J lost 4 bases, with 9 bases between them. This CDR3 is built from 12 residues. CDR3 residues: CASRSVSTEAFF. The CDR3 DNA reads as TGTGCCAGCAGGTCAGTAAGCACTGAAGCTTTCTTT.

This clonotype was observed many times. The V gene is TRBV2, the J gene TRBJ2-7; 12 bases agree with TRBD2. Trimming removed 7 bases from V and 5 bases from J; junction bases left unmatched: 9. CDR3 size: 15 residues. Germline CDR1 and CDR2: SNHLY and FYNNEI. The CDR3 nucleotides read TGTGCCAGCATCGGACTAGCGGGAAGGTCGGACGAGCAGTACTTC. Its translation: CASIGLAGRSDEQYF.

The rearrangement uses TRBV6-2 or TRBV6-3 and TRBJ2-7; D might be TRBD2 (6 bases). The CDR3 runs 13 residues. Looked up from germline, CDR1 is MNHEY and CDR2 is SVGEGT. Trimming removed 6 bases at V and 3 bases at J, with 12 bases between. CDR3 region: CASRRDFSYEQYF. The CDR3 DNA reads TGTGCCAGCAGACGGGACTTCAGCTACGAGCAGTACTTC.

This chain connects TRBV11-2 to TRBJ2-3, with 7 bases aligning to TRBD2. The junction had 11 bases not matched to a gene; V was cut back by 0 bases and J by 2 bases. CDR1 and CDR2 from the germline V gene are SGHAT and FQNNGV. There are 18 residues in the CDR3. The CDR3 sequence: CASSLEPFSAGATDTQYF. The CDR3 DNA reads TGTGCCAGCAGCTTAGAGCCCTTTAGCGCGGGAGCCACAGATACGCAGTATTTT.

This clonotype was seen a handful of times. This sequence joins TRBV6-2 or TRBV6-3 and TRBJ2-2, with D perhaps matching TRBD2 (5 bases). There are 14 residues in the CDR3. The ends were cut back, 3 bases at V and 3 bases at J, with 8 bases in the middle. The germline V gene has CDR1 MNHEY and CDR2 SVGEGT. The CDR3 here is CASSYLAHTGELFF. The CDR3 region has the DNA TGTGCCAGCAGTTATCTAGCCCACACCGGGGAGCTGTTTTTT.

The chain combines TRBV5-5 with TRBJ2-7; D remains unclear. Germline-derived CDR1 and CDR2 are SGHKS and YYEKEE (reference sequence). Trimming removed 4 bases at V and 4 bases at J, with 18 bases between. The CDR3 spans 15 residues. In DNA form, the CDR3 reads TGTGCCAGCAGCGTAACGCCCCAGAGGTCTTACGAGCAGTACTTC. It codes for CASSVTPQRSYEQYF.

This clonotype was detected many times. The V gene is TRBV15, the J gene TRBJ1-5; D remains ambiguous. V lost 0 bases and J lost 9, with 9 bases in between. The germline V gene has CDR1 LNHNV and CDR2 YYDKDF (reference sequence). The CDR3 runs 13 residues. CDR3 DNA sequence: TGTGCCACCAGCAGAGATTCCGGGCGGCCCCAGCATTTT. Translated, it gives CATSRDSGRPQHF. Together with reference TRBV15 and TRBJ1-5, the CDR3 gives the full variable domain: DAMVIQNPRYQVTQFGKPVTLSCSQTLNHNVMYWYQQKSSQAPKLLFHYYDKDFNNEADTPDNFQSRRPNTSFCFLDIRSPGLGDTAMYLCATSRDSGRPQHFGDGTRLSIL.

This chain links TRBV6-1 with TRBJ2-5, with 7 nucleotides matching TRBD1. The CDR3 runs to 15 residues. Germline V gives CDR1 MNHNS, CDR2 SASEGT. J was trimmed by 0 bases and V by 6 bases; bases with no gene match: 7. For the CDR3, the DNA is TGTGCCAGCAGCGACTTGACAGGGAACCAAGAGACCCAGTACTTC. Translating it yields CASSDLTGNQETQYF.

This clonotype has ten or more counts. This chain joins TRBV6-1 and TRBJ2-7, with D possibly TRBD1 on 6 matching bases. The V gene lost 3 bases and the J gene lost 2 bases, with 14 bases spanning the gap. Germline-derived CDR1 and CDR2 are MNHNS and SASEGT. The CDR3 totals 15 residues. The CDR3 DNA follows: TGTGCCAGCAGTGACGGGACAAACCCTACCTACGAGCAGTACTTC. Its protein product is CASSDGTNPTYEQYF.

The CDR3 nucleotides are TGTGCCTGGAGTGGGGGACAGGGAGCCTATGGCTACACCTTC. Translated: CAWSGGQGAYGYTF. V and J are TRBV30 and TRBJ1-2, with 9 bases aligning to TRBD1. CDR3 length: 14 amino acids. The ends lost 1 base at V and 4 bases at J; junction bases unmatched: 4. The germline CDR1 and CDR2 sequences are GTSNPN and SVGIG (reference sequence).

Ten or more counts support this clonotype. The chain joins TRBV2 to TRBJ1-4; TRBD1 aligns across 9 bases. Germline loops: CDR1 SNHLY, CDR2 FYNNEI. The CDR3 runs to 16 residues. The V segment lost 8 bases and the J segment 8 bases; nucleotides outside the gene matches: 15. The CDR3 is CASGKTGGGFWEKLFF. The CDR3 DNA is TGTGCCAGCGGGAAGACAGGGGGTGGCTTTTGGGAAAAACTGTTTTTT.

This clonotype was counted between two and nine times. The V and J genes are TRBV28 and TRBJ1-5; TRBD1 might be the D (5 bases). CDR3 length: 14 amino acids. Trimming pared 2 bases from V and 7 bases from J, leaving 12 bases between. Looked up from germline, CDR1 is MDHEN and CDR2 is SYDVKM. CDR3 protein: CASSLGGDYQPQHF. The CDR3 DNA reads TGTGCCAGCAGTTTAGGCGGGGACTACCAGCCCCAGCATTTT. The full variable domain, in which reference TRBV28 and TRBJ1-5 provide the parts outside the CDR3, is DVKVTQSSRYLVKRTGEKVFLECVQDMDHENMFWYRQDPGLGLRLIYFSYDVKMKEKGDIPEGYSVSREKKERFSLILESASTNQTSMYLCASSLGGDYQPQHFGDGTRLSIL.

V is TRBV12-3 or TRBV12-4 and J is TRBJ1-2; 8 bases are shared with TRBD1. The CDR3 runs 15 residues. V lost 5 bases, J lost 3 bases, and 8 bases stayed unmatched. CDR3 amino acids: CASSPRGQGDYGYTF. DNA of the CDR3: TGTGCCAGCAGTCCGCGCGGACAGGGTGACTATGGCTACACCTTC.

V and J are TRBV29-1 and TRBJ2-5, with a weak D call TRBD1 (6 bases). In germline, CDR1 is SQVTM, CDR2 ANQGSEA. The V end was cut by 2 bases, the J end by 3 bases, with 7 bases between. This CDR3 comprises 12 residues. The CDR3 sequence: CSVEPGEETQYF. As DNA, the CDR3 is TGCAGCGTTGAACCAGGGGAAGAGACCCAGTACTTC.

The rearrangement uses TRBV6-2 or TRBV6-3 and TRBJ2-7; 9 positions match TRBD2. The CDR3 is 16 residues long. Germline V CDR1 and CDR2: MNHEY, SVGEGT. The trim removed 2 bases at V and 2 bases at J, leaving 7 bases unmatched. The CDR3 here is CASSYEWIAGAYEQYF. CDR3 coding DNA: TGTGCCAGCAGTTACGAGTGGATAGCGGGAGCCTACGAGCAGTACTTC.

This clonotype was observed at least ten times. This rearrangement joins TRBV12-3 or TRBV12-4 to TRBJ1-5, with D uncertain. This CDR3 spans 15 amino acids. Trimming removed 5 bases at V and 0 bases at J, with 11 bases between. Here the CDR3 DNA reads TGTGCCAGCAGTAGAAGAGGAGATAGCAATCAGCCCCAGCATTTT. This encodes CASSRRGDSNQPQHF.

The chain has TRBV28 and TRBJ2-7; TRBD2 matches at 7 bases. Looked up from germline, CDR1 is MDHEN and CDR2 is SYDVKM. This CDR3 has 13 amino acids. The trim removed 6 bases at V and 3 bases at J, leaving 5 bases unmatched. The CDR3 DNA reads TGTGCCAGCAGGGAGAGCGGGAACTACGAGCAGTACTTC. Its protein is CASRESGNYEQYF.

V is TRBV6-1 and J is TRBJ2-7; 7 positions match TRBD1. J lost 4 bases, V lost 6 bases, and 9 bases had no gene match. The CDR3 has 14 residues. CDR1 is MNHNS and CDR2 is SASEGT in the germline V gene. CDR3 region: CASSSEGQIYEQYF. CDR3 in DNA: TGTGCCAGCAGCTCCGAGGGACAGATTTACGAGCAGTACTTC.

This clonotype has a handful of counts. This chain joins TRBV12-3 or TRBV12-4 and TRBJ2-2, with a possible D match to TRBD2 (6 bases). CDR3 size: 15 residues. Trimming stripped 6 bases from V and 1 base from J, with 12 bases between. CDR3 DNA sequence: TGTGCCAGCAGCCCGGTCGGGGGGAACACCGGGGAGCTGTTTTTT. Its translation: CASSPVGGNTGELFF.

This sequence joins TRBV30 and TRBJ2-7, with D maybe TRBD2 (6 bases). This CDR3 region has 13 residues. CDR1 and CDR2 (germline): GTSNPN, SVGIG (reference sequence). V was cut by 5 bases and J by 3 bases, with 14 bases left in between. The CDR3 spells CAWGRGLNYEQYF. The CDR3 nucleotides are TGTGCCTGGGGACGTGGACTAAACTACGAGCAGTACTTC. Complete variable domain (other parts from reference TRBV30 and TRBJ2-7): SQTIHQWPATLVQPVGSPLSLECTVEGTSNPNLYWYRQAAGRGLQLLFYSVGIGQISSEVPQNLSASRPQDRQFILSSKKLLLSDSGFYLCAWGRGLNYEQYFGPGTRLTVT.

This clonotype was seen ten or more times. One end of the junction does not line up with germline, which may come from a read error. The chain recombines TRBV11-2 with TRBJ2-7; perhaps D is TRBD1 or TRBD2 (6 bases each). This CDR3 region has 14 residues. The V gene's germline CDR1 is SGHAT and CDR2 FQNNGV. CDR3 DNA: TGTGCCAGCAGATTAGGGGGGCAGCCCTACGAGCAGTACTTC. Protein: CASRLGGQPYEQYF.

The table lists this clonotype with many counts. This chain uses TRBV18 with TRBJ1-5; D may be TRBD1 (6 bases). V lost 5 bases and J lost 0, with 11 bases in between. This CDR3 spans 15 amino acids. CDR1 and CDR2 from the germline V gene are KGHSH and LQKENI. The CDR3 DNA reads TGTGCCAGCTCATCAGGACAGAATAGCAATCAGCCCCAGCATTTT. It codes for CASSSGQNSNQPQHF.

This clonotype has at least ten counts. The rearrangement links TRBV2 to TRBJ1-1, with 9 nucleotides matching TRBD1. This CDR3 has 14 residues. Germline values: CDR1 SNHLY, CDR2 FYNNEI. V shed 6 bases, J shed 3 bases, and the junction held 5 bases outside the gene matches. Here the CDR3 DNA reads TGTGCCAGCAGGGAGAGGACAGGGGACACTGAAGCTTTCTTT. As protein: CASRERTGDTEAFF.

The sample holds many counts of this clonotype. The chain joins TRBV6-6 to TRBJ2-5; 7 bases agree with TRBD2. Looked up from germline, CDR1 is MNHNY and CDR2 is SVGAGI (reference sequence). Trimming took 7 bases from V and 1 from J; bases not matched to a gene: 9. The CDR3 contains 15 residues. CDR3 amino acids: CASKQWLAAQETQYF. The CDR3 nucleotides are TGTGCCAGCAAGCAGTGGCTAGCGGCCCAAGAGACCCAGTACTTC.